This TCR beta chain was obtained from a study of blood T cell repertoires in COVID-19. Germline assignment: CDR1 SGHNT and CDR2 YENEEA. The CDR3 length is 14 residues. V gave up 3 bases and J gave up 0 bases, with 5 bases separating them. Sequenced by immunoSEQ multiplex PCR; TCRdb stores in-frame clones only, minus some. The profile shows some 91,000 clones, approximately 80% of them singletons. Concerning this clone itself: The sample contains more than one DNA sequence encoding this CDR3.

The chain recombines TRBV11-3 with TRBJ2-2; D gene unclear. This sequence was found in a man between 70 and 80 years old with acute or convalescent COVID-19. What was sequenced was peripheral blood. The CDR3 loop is CASSLAANTGELFF. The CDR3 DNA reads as TGTGCCAGCAGCTTGGCAGCGAACACCGGGGAGCTGTTTTTT.